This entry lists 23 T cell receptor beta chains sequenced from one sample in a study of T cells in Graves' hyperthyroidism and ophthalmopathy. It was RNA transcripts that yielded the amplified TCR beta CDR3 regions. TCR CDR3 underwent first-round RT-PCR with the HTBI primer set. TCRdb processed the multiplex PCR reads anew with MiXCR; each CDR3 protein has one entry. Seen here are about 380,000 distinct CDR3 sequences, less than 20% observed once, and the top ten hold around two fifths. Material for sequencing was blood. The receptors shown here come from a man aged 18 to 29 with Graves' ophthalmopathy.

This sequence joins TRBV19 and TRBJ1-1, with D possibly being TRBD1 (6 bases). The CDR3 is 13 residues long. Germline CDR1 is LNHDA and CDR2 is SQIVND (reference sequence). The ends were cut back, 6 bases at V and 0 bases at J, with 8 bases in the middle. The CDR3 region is CASRGGMNTEAFF. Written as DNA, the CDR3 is TGTGCCAGTAGAGGGGGAATGAACACTGAAGCTTTCTTT.

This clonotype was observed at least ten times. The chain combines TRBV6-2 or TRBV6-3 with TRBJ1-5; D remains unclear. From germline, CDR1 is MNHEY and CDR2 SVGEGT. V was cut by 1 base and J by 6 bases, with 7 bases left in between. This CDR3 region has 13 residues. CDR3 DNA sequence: TGTGCCAGCAGTTACTACCAAGGTCAGCCCCAGCATTTT. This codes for CASSYYQGQPQHF.

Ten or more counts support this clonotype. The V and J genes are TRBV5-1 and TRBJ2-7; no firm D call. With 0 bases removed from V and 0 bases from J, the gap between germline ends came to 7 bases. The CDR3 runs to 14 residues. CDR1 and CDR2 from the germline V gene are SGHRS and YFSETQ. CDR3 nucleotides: TGCGCCAGCAGCTTGGACGGAGTCTCCTACGAGCAGTACTTC. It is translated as CASSLDGVSYEQYF. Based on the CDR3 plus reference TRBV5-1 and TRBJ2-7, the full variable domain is KAGVTQTPRYLIKTRGQQVTLSCSPISGHRSVSWYQQTPGQGLQFLFEYFSETQRNKGNFPGRFSGRQFSNSRSEMNVSTLELGDSALYLCASSLDGVSYEQYFGPGTRLTVT.

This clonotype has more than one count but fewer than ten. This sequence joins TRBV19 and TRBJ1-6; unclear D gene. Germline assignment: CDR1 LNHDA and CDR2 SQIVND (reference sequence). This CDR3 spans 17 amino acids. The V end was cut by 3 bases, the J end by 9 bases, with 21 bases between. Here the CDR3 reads CASSISRLVPAVSPLHF. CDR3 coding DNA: TGTGCCAGTAGTATTTCAAGGTTGGTCCCAGCAGTTTCACCCCTCCACTTT.

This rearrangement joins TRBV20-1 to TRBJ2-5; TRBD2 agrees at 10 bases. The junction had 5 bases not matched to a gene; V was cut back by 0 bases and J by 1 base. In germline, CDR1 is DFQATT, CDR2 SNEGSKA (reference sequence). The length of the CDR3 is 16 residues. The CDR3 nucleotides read TGCAGTGCTAGAGAGCTAGCGGGGGCCCTCCAAGAGACCCAGTACTTC. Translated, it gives CSARELAGALQETQYF.

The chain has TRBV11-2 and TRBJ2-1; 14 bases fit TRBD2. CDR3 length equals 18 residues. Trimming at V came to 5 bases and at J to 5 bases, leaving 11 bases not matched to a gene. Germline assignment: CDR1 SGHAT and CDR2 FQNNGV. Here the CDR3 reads CASSAGLAGGGYHNEQFF. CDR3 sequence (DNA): TGTGCCAGCAGCGCAGGACTAGCGGGGGGAGGATACCACAATGAGCAGTTCTTC.

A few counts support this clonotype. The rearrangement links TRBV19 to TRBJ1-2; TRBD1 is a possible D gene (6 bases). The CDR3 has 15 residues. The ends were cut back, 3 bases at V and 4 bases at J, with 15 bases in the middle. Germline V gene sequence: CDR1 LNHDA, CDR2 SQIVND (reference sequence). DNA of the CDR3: TGTGCCAGTAGTATGGCCCTCAGGGGTGGCTATGGCTACACCTTC. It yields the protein CASSMALRGGYGYTF. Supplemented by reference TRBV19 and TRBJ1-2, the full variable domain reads DGGITQSPKYLFRKEGQNVTLSCEQNLNHDAMYWYRQDPGQGLRLIYYSQIVNDFQKGDIAEGYSVSREKKESFPLTVTSAQKNPTAFYLCASSMALRGGYGYTFGSGTRLTVV.

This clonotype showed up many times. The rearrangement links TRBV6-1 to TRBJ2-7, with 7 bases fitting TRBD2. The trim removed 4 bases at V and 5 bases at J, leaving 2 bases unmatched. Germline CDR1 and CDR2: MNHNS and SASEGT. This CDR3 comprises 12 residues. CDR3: CASSGTRNEQYF. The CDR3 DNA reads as TGTGCCAGCAGTGGGACTAGAAACGAGCAGTACTTC.

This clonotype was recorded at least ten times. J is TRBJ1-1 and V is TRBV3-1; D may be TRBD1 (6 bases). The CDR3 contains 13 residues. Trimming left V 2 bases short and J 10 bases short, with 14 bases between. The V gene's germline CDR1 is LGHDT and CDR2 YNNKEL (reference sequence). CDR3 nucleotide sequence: TGTGCCAGCAGCCAACTGCAGGGGAAGTTAGCTTTCTTT. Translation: CASSQLQGKLAFF.

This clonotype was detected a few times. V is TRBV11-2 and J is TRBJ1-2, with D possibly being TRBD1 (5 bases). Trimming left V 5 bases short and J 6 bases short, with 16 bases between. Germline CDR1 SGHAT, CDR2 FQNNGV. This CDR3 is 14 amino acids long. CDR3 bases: TGTGCCAGCAGCGTAGGGGTTCTGTCAGATGGCTACACCTTC. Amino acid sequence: CASSVGVLSDGYTF.

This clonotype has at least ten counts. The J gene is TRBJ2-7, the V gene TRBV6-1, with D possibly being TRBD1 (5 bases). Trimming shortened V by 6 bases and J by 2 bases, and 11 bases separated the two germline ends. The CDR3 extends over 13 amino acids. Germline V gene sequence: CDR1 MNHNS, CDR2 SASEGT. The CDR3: CASRYRNAYEQYF. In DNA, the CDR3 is TGTGCCAGCAGATACAGGAATGCCTACGAGCAGTACTTC.

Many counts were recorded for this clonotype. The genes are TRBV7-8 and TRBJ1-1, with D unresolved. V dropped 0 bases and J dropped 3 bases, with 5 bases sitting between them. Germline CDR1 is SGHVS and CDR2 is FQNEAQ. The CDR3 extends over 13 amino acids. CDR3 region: CASSLAEHTEAFF. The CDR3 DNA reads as TGTGCCAGCAGCTTAGCGGAGCACACTGAAGCTTTCTTT.

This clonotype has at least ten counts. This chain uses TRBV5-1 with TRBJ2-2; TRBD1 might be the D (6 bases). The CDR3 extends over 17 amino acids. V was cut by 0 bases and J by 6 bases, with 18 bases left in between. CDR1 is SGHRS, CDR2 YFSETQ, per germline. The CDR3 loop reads CASSLAQATDSPGELFF. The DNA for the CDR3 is TGCGCCAGCAGCTTGGCCCAGGCGACGGACAGCCCCGGGGAGCTGTTTTTT.

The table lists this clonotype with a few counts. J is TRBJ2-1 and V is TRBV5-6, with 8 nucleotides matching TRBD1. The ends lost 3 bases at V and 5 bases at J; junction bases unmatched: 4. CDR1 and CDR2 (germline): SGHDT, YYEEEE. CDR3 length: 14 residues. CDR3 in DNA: TGTGCCAGCAGCTGGCCAGGGGGCAACAATGAGCAGTTCTTC. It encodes CASSWPGGNNEQFF.

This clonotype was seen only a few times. CDR3 DNA: TGCGCCAGCAGCTCGGGATCACGGGGCTCGGAGACCCAGTACTTC. Its translation: CASSSGSRGSETQYF. The chain has TRBV5-1 and TRBJ2-5; possibly TRBD1 or TRBD2 for D (5 bases each). The CDR3 loop spans 15 amino acids. The V end was cut by 3 bases, the J end by 5 bases, with 17 bases between. From germline, CDR1 is SGHRS and CDR2 YFSETQ. Drawing the rest from reference TRBV5-1 and TRBJ2-5, the complete variable domain is KAGVTQTPRYLIKTRGQQVTLSCSPISGHRSVSWYQQTPGQGLQFLFEYFSETQRNKGNFPGRFSGRQFSNSRSEMNVSTLELGDSALYLCASSSGSRGSETQYFGPGTRLLVL.

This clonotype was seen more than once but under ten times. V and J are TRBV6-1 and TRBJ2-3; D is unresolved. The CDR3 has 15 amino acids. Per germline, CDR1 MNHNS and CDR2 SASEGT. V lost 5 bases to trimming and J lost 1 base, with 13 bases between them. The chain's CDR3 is CASSSVTGRTDTQYF. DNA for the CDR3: TGTGCCAGCAGTTCAGTAACTGGGCGCACAGATACGCAGTATTTT.

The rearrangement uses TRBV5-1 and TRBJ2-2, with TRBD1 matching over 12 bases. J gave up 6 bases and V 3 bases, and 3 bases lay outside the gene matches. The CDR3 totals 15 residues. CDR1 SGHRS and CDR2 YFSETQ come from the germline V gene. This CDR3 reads CASSWGTGGAGELFF. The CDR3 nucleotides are TGCGCCAGCAGCTGGGGGACAGGGGGCGCCGGGGAGCTGTTTTTT.

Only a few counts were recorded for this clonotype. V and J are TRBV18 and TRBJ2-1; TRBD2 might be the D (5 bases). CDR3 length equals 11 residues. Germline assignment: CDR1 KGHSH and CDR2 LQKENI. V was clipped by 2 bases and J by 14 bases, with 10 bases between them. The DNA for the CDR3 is TGTGCCAGCTCACCAAGCGGCGAGGAGTTCTTC. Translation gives CASSPSGEEFF.

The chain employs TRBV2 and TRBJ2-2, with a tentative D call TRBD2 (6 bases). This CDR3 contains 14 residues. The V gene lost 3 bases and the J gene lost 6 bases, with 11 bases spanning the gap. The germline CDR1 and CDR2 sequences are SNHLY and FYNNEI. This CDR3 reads CASSDQEGAGELFF. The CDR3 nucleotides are TGTGCCAGCAGTGATCAGGAGGGAGCCGGGGAGCTGTTTTTT.

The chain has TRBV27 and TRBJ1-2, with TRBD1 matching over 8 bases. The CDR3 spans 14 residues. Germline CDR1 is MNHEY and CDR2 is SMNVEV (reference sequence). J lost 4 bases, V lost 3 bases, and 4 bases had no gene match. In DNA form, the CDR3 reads TGTGCCAGCAGTTTCGACAGGGGCGGCTATGGCTACACCTTC. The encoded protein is CASSFDRGGYGYTF.

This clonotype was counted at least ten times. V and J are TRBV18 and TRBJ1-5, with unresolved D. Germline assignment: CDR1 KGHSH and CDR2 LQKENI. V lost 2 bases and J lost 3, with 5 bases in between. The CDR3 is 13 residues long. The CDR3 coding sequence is TGTGCCAGCTCACCAGGAATCAATCAGCCCCAGCATTTT. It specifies CASSPGINQPQHF.

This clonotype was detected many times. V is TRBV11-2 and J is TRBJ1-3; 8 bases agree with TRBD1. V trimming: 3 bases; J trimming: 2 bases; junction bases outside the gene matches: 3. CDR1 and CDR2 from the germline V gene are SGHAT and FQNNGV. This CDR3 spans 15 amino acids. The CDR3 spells CASSFGQGTGNTIYF. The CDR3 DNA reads TGTGCCAGCAGCTTTGGACAGGGAACTGGAAACACCATATATTTT.

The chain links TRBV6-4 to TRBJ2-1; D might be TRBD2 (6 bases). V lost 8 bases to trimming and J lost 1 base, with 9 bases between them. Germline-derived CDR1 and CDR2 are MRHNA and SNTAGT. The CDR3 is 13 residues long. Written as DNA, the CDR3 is TGTGCCAGCGGACGGGAGTCCTACAATGAGCAGTTCTTC. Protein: CASGRESYNEQFF.